These 2 T cell receptor beta chains came from one sample sequenced in a study of STAT5B mutations in CD4+ large granular lymphocyte leukemia. Sequencing used immunoSEQ multiplex PCR; TCRdb keeps in-frame clones, though not all of them. The data contain 20,000 to 25,000 clones, approximately 75% of them seen just once; the ten biggest clones take up nearly 0.65%. The sequencing sample was made of CD4+ T cells from blood buffy coats. The receptor source for this set is a human donor in good health.

The rearrangement uses TRBV11-3 and TRBJ2-3, with 7 bases aligning to TRBD2. From germline, CDR1 is SGHNT and CDR2 YENEEA. V trimming: 0 bases; J trimming: 1 base; junction bases outside the gene matches: 4. The CDR3 contains 16 residues. CDR3 region: CASSLDSSGGTDTQYF. The DNA of the CDR3 is TGTGCCAGCAGCTTAGATTCGAGCGGGGGCACAGATACGCAGTATTTT.

This clone was seen only a few times. This chain connects TRBV2 to TRBJ2-7, with 8 bases lining up with TRBD1. CDR1 and CDR2 from the germline V gene are SNHLY and FYNNEI. With V trimmed by 3 bases and J by 2 bases, 6 bases remained unmatched. This CDR3 spans 15 amino acids. The CDR3 spells CASSEVGTGAYEQYF. The DNA for the CDR3 is TGTGCCAGCAGTGAGGTCGGGACAGGAGCCTACGAGCAGTACTTC.